This is a list of T cell receptor beta chains from one sample in a study of shared clonotypes between healthy human individuals. TCRdb's copy holds only in-frame clones and misses some; the assay was immunoSEQ multiplex PCR. This table has some 1.1 million clones, around 77% appearing once. Sequencing was carried out using memory CD4+ T cells from PBMCs. Receptor source: a man younger than 30 in good health. Some clones in this sample may be carry-over from other donors' samples. CDR3s include the opening cysteine and the closing phenylalanine or tryptophan. Fields, in order: D gene, V gene, J gene, clone size, CDR3 protein, CDR3 DNA. A D gene is named only where the DNA matches it firmly. For some rows the clone size is stated as once, few or many, or as a class when expanded; others skip it.

d_gene: NA; v_gene: TRBV6-5; j_gene: TRBJ2-5; abundance: NA; CDR3aa: CASSKATEETQYF; CDR3nt: TGTGCCAGCAGTAAGGCGACGGAAGAGACCCAGTACTTC
d_gene: NA; v_gene: TRBV20-1; j_gene: TRBJ2-7; abundance: NA; CDR3aa: CSVSLTDEQYF; CDR3nt: TGCAGTGTAAGCTTAACCGACGAGCAGTACTTC
d_gene: NA; v_gene: TRBV2; j_gene: TRBJ1-5; abundance: NA; CDR3aa: CASSVSGYSNQPQHF; CDR3nt: TGTGCCAGCAGTGTTTCAGGGTACAGCAATCAGCCCCAGCATTTT
d_gene: TRBD2; v_gene: TRBV6-5; j_gene: TRBJ2-7; abundance: NA; CDR3aa: CASSQSGVGNYEQYF; CDR3nt: TGTGCCAGCAGCCAAAGCGGGGTGGGAAACTACGAGCAGTACTTC
d_gene: NA; v_gene: TRBV7-9; j_gene: TRBJ2-4; abundance: once; CDR3aa: CASSSQGSAKNIQYF; CDR3nt: TGTGCCAGCAGCTCACAGGGTTCAGCCAAAAACATTCAGTACTTC
d_gene: TRBD2; v_gene: TRBV5-6; j_gene: TRBJ2-7; abundance: once; CDR3aa: CASSLDSGRFFYEQYF; CDR3nt: TGTGCCAGCAGCTTGGATAGCGGGAGATTCTTCTACGAGCAGTACTTC
d_gene: NA; v_gene: TRBV2; j_gene: TRBJ2-3; abundance: NA; CDR3aa: CASSERGPLSTDTQYF; CDR3nt: TGTGCCAGCAGTGAACGTGGACCACTAAGCACAGATACGCAGTATTTT
d_gene: TRBD2; v_gene: TRBV6-5; j_gene: TRBJ2-3; abundance: NA; CDR3aa: CASSPEREDTDTQYF; CDR3nt: TGTGCCAGCAGCCCGGAGCGGGAAGACACAGATACGCAGTATTTT
d_gene: NA; v_gene: TRBV7-9; j_gene: TRBJ1-1; abundance: once; CDR3aa: CASSSYDRNTEAFF; CDR3nt: TGTGCCAGCAGCTCCTACGACAGAAACACTGAAGCTTTCTTT
d_gene: TRBD1; v_gene: TRBV7-8; j_gene: TRBJ1-4; abundance: NA; CDR3aa: CASSSGGETNEKLFF; CDR3nt: TGTGCCAGCAGCTCAGGGGGGGAAACTAATGAAAAACTGTTTTTT
d_gene: NA; v_gene: TRBV5-1; j_gene: TRBJ1-4; abundance: once; CDR3aa: CASSFTATNEKLFF; CDR3nt: TGCGCCAGCAGCTTCACAGCAACTAATGAAAAACTGTTTTTT
d_gene: TRBD2; v_gene: TRBV5-1; j_gene: TRBJ2-7; abundance: NA; CDR3aa: CASSLDGTIAHEQYF; CDR3nt: TGCGCCAGCAGCTTGGATGGGACTATAGCCCACGAGCAGTACTTC
d_gene: NA; v_gene: TRBV2; j_gene: TRBJ1-1; abundance: NA; CDR3aa: CASEPGKNTEAFF; CDR3nt: TGTGCCAGCGAACCCGGGAAGAACACTGAAGCTTTCTTT
d_gene: TRBD1; v_gene: TRBV7-9; j_gene: TRBJ2-5; abundance: NA; CDR3aa: CASSRTGQETQYF; CDR3nt: TGTGCCAGCAGCAGGACAGGCCAAGAGACCCAGTACTTC
d_gene: NA; v_gene: TRBV4-1; j_gene: TRBJ2-4; abundance: NA; CDR3aa: CASSQLGLAKNIQYF; CDR3nt: TGCGCCAGCAGCCAATTGGGCCTAGCCAAAAACATTCAGTACTTC
d_gene: NA; v_gene: TRBV5-4; j_gene: TRBJ2-2; abundance: NA; CDR3aa: CASSPRHGYTGELFF; CDR3nt: TGTGCCAGCAGCCCCCGTCACGGTTACACCGGGGAGCTGTTTTTT
d_gene: NA; v_gene: TRBV2; j_gene: TRBJ1-6; abundance: NA; CDR3aa: CASIGVVGSPLHF; CDR3nt: TGTGCCAGCATAGGGGTGGTGGGGTCACCCCTCCACTTT
d_gene: NA; v_gene: TRBV27; j_gene: TRBJ2-3; abundance: few; CDR3aa: CASSATPYTDTQYF; CDR3nt: TGTGCCAGCAGTGCCACGCCCTACACAGATACGCAGTATTTT
d_gene: NA; v_gene: TRBV28; j_gene: TRBJ1-5; abundance: NA; CDR3aa: CASSPILQPQHF; CDR3nt: TGTGCCAGCAGCCCGATATTACAGCCCCAGCATTTT
d_gene: NA; v_gene: TRBV6-1; j_gene: TRBJ1-2; abundance: NA; CDR3aa: CASSLDGYGYTF; CDR3nt: TGTGCCAGCAGTTTGGACGGCTATGGCTACACCTTC
d_gene: TRBD1; v_gene: TRBV7-3; j_gene: TRBJ2-2; abundance: NA; CDR3aa: CASSLGTGYTGELFF; CDR3nt: TGTGCCAGCAGCTTGGGGACAGGGTACACCGGGGAGCTGTTTTTT
d_gene: NA; v_gene: TRBV4-1; j_gene: TRBJ2-6; abundance: few; CDR3aa: CASSLGGGRTPAGANVLTF; CDR3nt: TGCGCCAGCAGCCTAGGAGGGGGGAGAACCCCGGCTGGGGCCAACGTCCTGACTTTC
d_gene: TRBD2; v_gene: TRBV5-6; j_gene: TRBJ2-7; abundance: NA; CDR3aa: CASSPGGASYEQYF; CDR3nt: TGTGCCAGCAGCCCGGGAGGGGCGTCCTACGAGCAGTACTTC
d_gene: NA; v_gene: TRBV7-9; j_gene: TRBJ1-1; abundance: NA; CDR3aa: CASSFDMSLPPFF; CDR3nt: TGTGCCAGCAGCTTTGATATGAGCCTGCCGCCTTTCTTT
d_gene: NA; v_gene: TRBV30; j_gene: TRBJ2-3; abundance: NA; CDR3aa: CAWSAGSKGGDTQYF; CDR3nt: TGTGCCTGGAGTGCCGGGAGTAAGGGGGGAGATACGCAGTATTTT
d_gene: TRBD2; v_gene: TRBV5-4; j_gene: TRBJ2-7; abundance: once; CDR3aa: CASSSLGLAPYEQYF; CDR3nt: TGTGCCAGCAGCTCCCTAGGACTAGCACCCTACGAGCAGTACTTC
d_gene: NA; v_gene: TRBV4-3; j_gene: TRBJ2-1; abundance: NA; CDR3aa: CASSQDIQNNEQFF; CDR3nt: TGCGCCAGCAGCCAAGATATCCAGAACAATGAGCAGTTCTTC
d_gene: NA; v_gene: TRBV2; j_gene: TRBJ1-2; abundance: NA; CDR3aa: CASSATGLNHGYTF; CDR3nt: TGTGCCAGCAGTGCAACGGGCCTCAATCATGGCTACACCTTC
d_gene: NA; v_gene: TRBV30; j_gene: TRBJ1-4; abundance: few; CDR3aa: CACLNEKLFF; CDR3nt: TGTGCCTGCCTTAATGAAAAACTGTTTTTT
d_gene: NA; v_gene: TRBV30; j_gene: TRBJ2-1; abundance: NA; CDR3aa: CAWDGYNEQFF; CDR3nt: TGTGCCTGGGACGGCTACAATGAGCAGTTCTTC
d_gene: NA; v_gene: TRBV5-1; j_gene: TRBJ1-2; abundance: once; CDR3aa: CASSLGDRFNYGYTF; CDR3nt: TGCGCCAGCAGCTTGGGGGACCGCTTTAACTATGGCTACACCTTC
d_gene: TRBD1; v_gene: TRBV18; j_gene: TRBJ2-6; abundance: few; CDR3aa: CASSPPGQARSGANVLTF; CDR3nt: TGTGCCAGCTCACCGCCGGGACAGGCGAGGTCTGGGGCCAACGTCCTGACTTTC
d_gene: NA; v_gene: TRBV28; j_gene: TRBJ1-5; abundance: NA; CDR3aa: CASMTLSNQPQHF; CDR3nt: TGTGCCAGCATGACACTAAGCAATCAGCCCCAGCATTTT
d_gene: NA; v_gene: TRBV7-2; j_gene: TRBJ2-7; abundance: NA; CDR3aa: CASSSDRFGEQYF; CDR3nt: TGTGCCAGCAGCTCAGACAGGTTTGGCGAGCAGTACTTC
d_gene: TRBD2; v_gene: TRBV7-2; j_gene: TRBJ2-7; abundance: NA; CDR3aa: CASSISGTHYEQYF; CDR3nt: TGTGCCAGCAGCATAAGCGGGACCCACTACGAGCAGTACTTC
d_gene: NA; v_gene: TRBV7-3; j_gene: TRBJ2-2; abundance: NA; CDR3aa: CASSLTSLGELFF; CDR3nt: TGTGCCAGCAGCTTAACGTCCCTCGGGGAGCTGTTTTTT
d_gene: TRBD1; v_gene: TRBV5-1; j_gene: TRBJ1-1; abundance: NA; CDR3aa: CASSLGQLSTEAFF; CDR3nt: TGCGCCAGCAGTTTGGGACAGCTGAGCACTGAAGCTTTCTTT
d_gene: NA; v_gene: TRBV7-3; j_gene: TRBJ2-6; abundance: NA; CDR3aa: CASSPGTFSANVLTF; CDR3nt: TGTGCCAGCAGCCCGGGGACATTTTCGGCCAACGTCCTGACTTTC
d_gene: TRBD1; v_gene: TRBV5-1; j_gene: TRBJ1-1; abundance: NA; CDR3aa: CASSPGPTGVTTEAFF; CDR3nt: TGCGCCAGCAGCCCAGGTCCGACAGGGGTGACCACTGAAGCTTTCTTT
d_gene: TRBD1; v_gene: TRBV28; j_gene: TRBJ2-1; abundance: few; CDR3aa: CAIHTPLTGNGHNEQFF; CDR3nt: TGTGCCATCCATACCCCCTTGACAGGGAACGGTCACAATGAGCAGTTCTTC
d_gene: NA; v_gene: TRBV4-3; j_gene: TRBJ2-7; abundance: NA; CDR3aa: CASSRGTGHEQYF; CDR3nt: TGCGCCAGCAGCCGGGGGACTGGCCACGAGCAGTACTTC
d_gene: NA; v_gene: TRBV5-1; j_gene: TRBJ2-1; abundance: NA; CDR3aa: CASSLDRVGNEQFF; CDR3nt: TGCGCCAGCAGCTTGGACAGGGTAGGCAATGAGCAGTTCTTC
d_gene: NA; v_gene: TRBV2; j_gene: TRBJ2-5; abundance: NA; CDR3aa: CASSDVRKTQYF; CDR3nt: TGTGCCAGCAGTGATGTTCGGAAGACCCAGTACTTC
d_gene: TRBD1; v_gene: TRBV10-3; j_gene: TRBJ2-2; abundance: NA; CDR3aa: CAISVGQGAGGELFF; CDR3nt: TGTGCCATCAGTGTTGGCCAGGGGGCCGGGGGGGAGCTGTTTTTT
d_gene: NA; v_gene: TRBV11-1; j_gene: TRBJ2-2; abundance: NA; CDR3aa: CASSSERRNTGELFF; CDR3nt: TGTGCCAGCAGCTCAGAAAGACGTAACACCGGGGAGCTGTTTTTT
d_gene: NA; v_gene: TRBV5-1; j_gene: TRBJ1-1; abundance: NA; CDR3aa: CASSLAGANEAFF; CDR3nt: TGCGCCAGCAGCTTGGCGGGGGCAAATGAAGCTTTCTTT
d_gene: NA; v_gene: TRBV19; j_gene: TRBJ1-2; abundance: few; CDR3aa: CASSIEEGERGYTF; CDR3nt: TGTGCCAGTAGTATAGAGGAAGGGGAGCGCGGCTACACCTTC
d_gene: TRBD2; v_gene: TRBV18; j_gene: TRBJ2-2; abundance: NA; CDR3aa: CASSPRTSGSLNTGELFF; CDR3nt: TGTGCCAGCTCACCTCGGACTAGCGGGAGCCTTAACACCGGGGAGCTGTTTTTT
d_gene: NA; v_gene: TRBV6-1; j_gene: TRBJ2-7; abundance: NA; CDR3aa: CASSGELGKGVFTYEQYF; CDR3nt: TGTGCCAGCAGTGGAGAACTAGGAAAGGGGGTGTTTACCTACGAGCAGTACTTC
d_gene: NA; v_gene: TRBV2; j_gene: TRBJ2-7; abundance: NA; CDR3aa: CARSVGAGHEQYF; CDR3nt: TGTGCCAGGTCCGTGGGCGCTGGGCACGAGCAGTACTTC
d_gene: TRBD2; v_gene: TRBV5-6; j_gene: TRBJ2-5; abundance: many; CDR3aa: CASSLGPGGQETQYF; CDR3nt: TGTGCCAGCAGTCTCGGACCGGGGGGCCAAGAGACCCAGTACTTC
d_gene: NA; v_gene: TRBV28; j_gene: TRBJ1-2; abundance: NA; CDR3aa: CASSLGGEDRGGYTF; CDR3nt: TGTGCCAGCAGTTTAGGTGGCGAGGACCGTGGTGGCTACACCTTC
d_gene: TRBD2; v_gene: TRBV30; j_gene: TRBJ2-1; abundance: NA; CDR3aa: CAWIKRLADYNEQFF; CDR3nt: TGTGCCTGGATAAAAAGACTAGCGGACTACAATGAGCAGTTCTTC
d_gene: NA; v_gene: TRBV2; j_gene: TRBJ2-7; abundance: NA; CDR3aa: CASRPYEQYF; CDR3nt: TGTGCCAGCAGGCCCTACGAGCAGTACTTC
d_gene: NA; v_gene: TRBV9; j_gene: TRBJ1-5; abundance: NA; CDR3aa: CASSVGGAGNQPQHF; CDR3nt: TGTGCCAGCAGCGTAGGGGGGGCAGGCAATCAGCCCCAGCATTTT
d_gene: TRBD1; v_gene: TRBV5-1; j_gene: TRBJ2-5; abundance: NA; CDR3aa: CASSIQGASETQYF; CDR3nt: TGCGCCAGCAGCATCCAGGGGGCTTCGGAGACCCAGTACTTC
d_gene: TRBD2; v_gene: TRBV19; j_gene: TRBJ2-1; abundance: NA; CDR3aa: CASSIGRSGDKFF; CDR3nt: TGTGCCAGTAGTATCGGGAGGTCGGGGGATAAGTTCTTC